These 22 T cell receptor beta chains share one sample of origin, sequenced in a study of technical replicates of blood from a few donors. Profiling relied on immunoSEQ multiplex PCR, and the TCRdb table lists in-frame clones only, not all of them. The top ten clones hold under 0.55% of a sample with under 95,000 clones, about 90% of them seen once. The specimen was T cells isolated from PBMCs. The receptors originated from a human donor in good health.

The chain recombines TRBV29-1 with TRBJ1-3; D is unresolved. Trimming cost V 3 bases and J 0 bases, with 6 bases left between them. Germline CDR1 is SQVTM and CDR2 is ANQGSEA. The CDR3 is 13 amino acids. CDR3 nucleotide sequence: TGCAGCGTTGAGAGCCCCTCTGGAAACACCATATATTTT. Protein: CSVESPSGNTIYF.

The chain employs TRBV6-1 and TRBJ1-2, with D uncertain. V gave up 8 bases and J gave up 8 bases, with 3 bases separating them. Per germline, CDR1 MNHNS and CDR2 SASEGT. The CDR3 sequence is 8 residues long. The CDR3 loop reads CASEGYTF. CDR3 nucleotides: TGTGCCAGCGAGGGCTACACCTTC.

The CDR3: CAWSVQTLYGYTF. CDR3 DNA sequence: TGTGCCTGGAGTGTACAGACATTATATGGCTACACCTTC. The chain uses TRBV30 and TRBJ1-2; D is unresolved. This CDR3 contains 13 residues. Trimming removed 0 bases at V and 5 bases at J, with 10 bases between. CDR1 and CDR2 (germline): GTSNPN, SVGIG (reference sequence).

This chain connects TRBV11-3 to TRBJ2-2; perhaps TRBD1 as D (5 bases). The germline CDR1 and CDR2 sequences are SGHNT and YENEEA. The CDR3 is 16 amino acids. Trimming took off 3 bases at V and 5 bases at J, with 16 bases between the two ends. The CDR3 region is CASSLGFMGRTGELFF. In DNA form, the CDR3 reads TGTGCCAGCAGCTTGGGTTTTATGGGGCGGACCGGGGAGCTGTTTTTT.

V usage is TRBV7-2 and J usage is TRBJ2-7, with a tentative D call TRBD2 (7 bases). The V end lost 3 bases, the J end lost 6 bases, and 21 bases lay between the germline ends. Germline values: CDR1 SGHTA, CDR2 FQGNSA. The CDR3 length is 16 residues. CDR3 amino acids: CASSFILYGGRGEQYF. CDR3 nucleotides: TGTGCCAGCAGCTTTATATTGTACGGGGGGCGAGGCGAGCAGTACTTC.

This rearrangement joins TRBV11-3 to TRBJ2-1; 10 nucleotides line up with TRBD2. Germline values: CDR1 SGHNT, CDR2 YENEEA. This CDR3 spans 15 amino acids. V dropped 2 bases and J dropped 2; count of bases not matched to a gene: 0. The chain's CDR3 is CASSLSGRAYNEQFF. CDR3 coding DNA: TGTGCCAGCAGCTTAAGCGGGAGGGCCTACAATGAGCAGTTCTTC. Full variable domain (rest looked up from reference TRBV11-3 and TRBJ2-1): EAGVVQSPRYKIIEKKQPVAFWCNPISGHNTLYWYLQNLGQGPELLIRYENEEAVDDSQLPKDRFSAERLKGVDSTLKIQPAELGDSAVYLCASSLSGRAYNEQFFGPGTRLTVL.

J is TRBJ2-6 and V is TRBV5-6, with no clear D. V was shortened by 2 bases and J by 0 bases, with 6 bases between the two germline ends. CDR1 and CDR2 from the germline V gene are SGHDT and YYEEEE. This CDR3 spans 15 amino acids. CDR3 protein: CASSLYFSGANVLTF. CDR3 sequence (DNA): TGTGCCAGCAGCTTATATTTCTCTGGGGCCAACGTCCTGACTTTC. Filled out from reference TRBV5-6 and TRBJ2-6, the complete variable domain reads DAGVTQSPTHLIKTRGQQVTLRCSPKSGHDTVSWYQQALGQGPQFIFQYYEEEERQRGNFPDRFSGHQFPNYSSELNVNALLLGDSALYLCASSLYFSGANVLTFGAGSRLTVL.

Only a few counts were recorded for this clone. This chain uses TRBV7-9 with TRBJ1-1; D might be TRBD1 (6 bases). In germline, CDR1 is SEHNR, CDR2 FQNEAQ (reference sequence). V was shortened by 0 bases and J by 6 bases, with 14 bases between the two germline ends. CDR3 size: 15 residues. The CDR3 here is CASSLAAAGGPEAFF. CDR3 DNA: TGTGCCAGCAGCTTAGCGGCGGCGGGGGGCCCTGAAGCTTTCTTT.

The genes are TRBV29-1 and TRBJ1-2, with a possible D match to TRBD1 (6 bases). The CDR3 extends over 13 amino acids. CDR1 and CDR2 from the germline V gene are SQVTM and ANQGSEA. Trimming left V 2 bases short and J 8 bases short, with 15 bases between. The CDR3 DNA is TGCAGCGTTGAAAGGAGTTGGGGGGGCGGCTACACCTTC. As protein: CSVERSWGGGYTF.

The chain is built from TRBV10-1 and TRBJ2-7; D remains unclear. Germline loops: CDR1 WNHNN, CDR2 SYGVQD (reference sequence). V was cut by 3 bases and J by 6 bases, with 15 bases left in between. The CDR3 covers 14 residues. This chain's CDR3 is CASSDTLVFSEQYF. The DNA of the CDR3 is TGCGCCAGCAGTGATACGTTAGTGTTCTCCGAGCAGTACTTC.

The chain carries TRBV7-9 and TRBJ1-3; D might be TRBD1 (5 bases). Trimming cost V 3 bases and J 0 bases, with 12 bases left between them. CDR1 is SEHNR, CDR2 FQNEAQ, per germline (reference sequence). CDR3 length: 16 residues. As DNA, the CDR3 is TGTGCCAGCAGCTTCTACGACAGCCTCTCTGGAAACACCATATATTTT. Translated, it gives CASSFYDSLSGNTIYF.

This chain links TRBV6-5 with TRBJ1-1, with TRBD1 matching over 7 bases. The CDR3 runs 13 residues. Trimming at V came to 8 bases and at J to 5 bases, leaving 8 bases not matched to a gene. Germline CDR1 reads MNHEY; CDR2 reads SVGAGI. The CDR3 nucleotides read TGTGCCAGCTTCAACCAGGGGGATACTGAAGCTTTCTTT. Protein product: CASFNQGDTEAFF.

The J gene is TRBJ2-7, the V gene TRBV6-5, with D uncertain. From germline, CDR1 is MNHEY and CDR2 SVGAGI. The CDR3 is made up of 13 amino acids. V was shortened by 0 bases and J by 4 bases, with 7 bases between the two germline ends. The CDR3 DNA sequence: TGTGCCAGCAGTTACTCGACGAGGTACGAGCAGTACTTC. Translated, it gives CASSYSTRYEQYF.

This chain links TRBV30 with TRBJ2-5; 11 bases fit TRBD2. Germline CDR1 and CDR2: GTSNPN and SVGIG (reference sequence). The CDR3 extends over 21 amino acids. V was clipped by 1 base and J by 4 bases; unmatched bases: 23. CDR3 amino acids: CAWSGSIASGRYERAGETQYF. For the CDR3, the DNA is TGTGCCTGGAGTGGATCAATTGCTAGCGGGAGGTACGAAAGGGCAGGAGAGACCCAGTACTTC.

The chain is built from TRBV6-4 and TRBJ2-3; the match to TRBD2 covers 10 bases. Per germline, CDR1 MRHNA and CDR2 SNTAGT. This CDR3 contains 16 residues. The V gene end was trimmed by 0 bases and the J gene end by 4 bases; junction bases not matched to a gene: 4. The DNA of the CDR3 is TGTGCCAGCAGTGACTCGACAGCGGGAGGGCCAGATACGCAGTATTTT. The encoded protein is CASSDSTAGGPDTQYF.

The chain employs TRBV29-1 and TRBJ1-2; 9 nucleotides match TRBD1. V was pared by 5 bases and J by 7 bases, with 11 bases of the junction left unmatched. Germline CDR1 SQVTM, CDR2 ANQGSEA. The CDR3 extends over 14 amino acids. For the CDR3, the DNA is TGCAGCGTTTGGTTCCGGGACAGGGAACCTGGCTACACCTTC. Protein product: CSVWFRDREPGYTF.

The V call is TRBV2, the J call TRBJ1-3; 7 bases match TRBD1. Germline loops: CDR1 SNHLY, CDR2 FYNNEI. V trimming: 7 bases; J trimming: 3 bases; junction bases outside the gene matches: 6. The CDR3 runs 14 residues. CDR3 nucleotide sequence: TGTGCCAGCATCCCGGACAGGCTTGGAAACACCATATATTTT. Protein product: CASIPDRLGNTIYF. Filled out from reference TRBV2 and TRBJ1-3, the complete variable domain reads EPEVTQTPSHQVTQMGQEVILRCVPISNHLYFYWYRQILGQKVEFLVSFYNNEISEKSEIFDDQFSVERPDGSNFTLKIRSTKLEDSAMYFCASIPDRLGNTIYFGEGSWLTVV.

For the CDR3, the DNA is TGTGCCAGCGACAGGGGAAGTTCTGGGGCCAACGTCCTGACTTTC. Translating gives CASDRGSSGANVLTF. The chain links TRBV7-2 to TRBJ2-6, with 8 bases identical to TRBD1. The CDR3 has 15 residues. V shed 8 bases and J 1 base; nucleotides not matched to a gene: 4. From germline, CDR1 is SGHTA and CDR2 FQGNSA.

Here the CDR3 reads CASRQQDISYEQYF. The CDR3 DNA sequence: TGTGCCAGCAGACAACAGGACATTAGCTACGAGCAGTACTTC. This chain uses TRBV27 with TRBJ2-7; TRBD1 is a possible D gene (5 bases). Germline CDR1 and CDR2: MNHEY and SMNVEV (reference sequence). Between the trimmed V and J ends, which lost 6 bases and 3 bases, there was a span of 15 bases. The CDR3 contains 14 residues.

This clone appeared a single time. The chain combines TRBV6-4 with TRBJ1-1; D perhaps matches TRBD1 (6 bases). The V gene lost 4 bases and the J gene lost 0 bases, with 12 bases spanning the gap. CDR1 MRHNA and CDR2 SNTAGT come from the germline V gene. CDR3 size: 15 residues. The CDR3: CASSVQGGMNTEAFF. The CDR3 DNA is TGTGCCAGCAGTGTACAGGGAGGGATGAACACTGAAGCTTTCTTT.

The J gene is TRBJ2-7, the V gene TRBV9; 9 bases are a match to TRBD1. The CDR3 is made up of 16 amino acids. CDR1 SGDLS and CDR2 YYNGEE come from the germline V gene. V gave up 4 bases and J gave up 3 bases; unmatched junction bases: 11. CDR3 nucleotides: TGTGCCAGCAGCAAAAGTGGGGGACAGGGTCTCTACGAGCAGTACTTC. It encodes CASSKSGGQGLYEQYF.

The gene calls are TRBV18 and TRBJ2-1; 12 bases agree with TRBD2. Germline values: CDR1 KGHSH, CDR2 LQKENI. The V gene end was trimmed by 3 bases and the J gene end by 9 bases; junction bases not matched to a gene: 9. CDR3 length equals 16 residues. CDR3 sequence: CASSPGETSGGREQFF. For the CDR3, the DNA is TGTGCCAGCTCACCCGGAGAGACTAGCGGGGGCCGTGAGCAGTTCTTC.